The TCR beta chain under discussion was sequenced for a study of control samples from healthy donors and cancer patients. Here immunoSEQ multiplex PCR was the method, and the copy in TCRdb shows in-frame clones only, minus some. The sample includes 150,000 or so clones, 93% seen only once; the top ten take roughly 5.5%. Per the germline V gene, CDR1 is LGHNA and CDR2 is YSLEER. The CDR3 runs to 15 residues. With 0 bases removed from V and 8 bases from J, the gap between germline ends came to 11 bases. V gene TRBV4-3 combines with J gene TRBJ1-6, with D tentatively TRBD1 (5 bases). This clonotype originated in a man aged 18-30 years in good health. The specimen sequenced was blood. CDR3 bases: TGCGCCAGCAGCCAAGATCCTGCGGGGCATTCACCCCTCCACTTT. Protein sequence: CASSQDPAGHSPLHF.